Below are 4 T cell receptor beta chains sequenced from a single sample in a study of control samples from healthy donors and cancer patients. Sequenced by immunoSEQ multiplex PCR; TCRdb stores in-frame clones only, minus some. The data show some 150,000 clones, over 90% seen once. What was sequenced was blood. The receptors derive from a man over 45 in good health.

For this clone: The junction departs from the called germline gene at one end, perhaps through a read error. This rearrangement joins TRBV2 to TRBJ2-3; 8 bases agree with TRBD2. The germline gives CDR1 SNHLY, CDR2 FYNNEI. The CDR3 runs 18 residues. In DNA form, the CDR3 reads TGTGCCAGCAGCGAAGCGCCGTCTAGCGGGTGGTACACAGATACGCAGTATTTT. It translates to CASSEAPSSGWYTDTQYF.

CDR3 amino acids: CASSSQGVGGYTF. The DNA for the CDR3 is TGTGCCAGCAGCTCTCAGGGGGTTGGTGGCTACACCTTC. The chain is built from TRBV3-1 (or the pseudogene TRBV3-2) and TRBJ1-2; 7 nucleotides match TRBD1. This CDR3 is 13 amino acids long. Germline V gene sequence: CDR1 LGHDT, CDR2 YNNKEL (reference sequence). Trimming cost V 5 bases and J 7 bases; bases outside gene matches: 7.

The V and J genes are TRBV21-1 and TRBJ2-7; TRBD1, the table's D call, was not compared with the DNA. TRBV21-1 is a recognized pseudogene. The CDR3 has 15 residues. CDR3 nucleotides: TGTGCCAGCAGCAAACGCCGGGACAGATTCTACGAGCAGTACTTC. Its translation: CASSKRRDRFYEQYF.

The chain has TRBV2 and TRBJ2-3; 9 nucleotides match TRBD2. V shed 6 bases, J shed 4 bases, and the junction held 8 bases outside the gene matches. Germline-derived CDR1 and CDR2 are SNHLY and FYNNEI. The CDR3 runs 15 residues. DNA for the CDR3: TGTGCCAGCAGGAGCGGCGGGAGGGCCCCAGATACGCAGTATTTT. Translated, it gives CASRSGGRAPDTQYF.